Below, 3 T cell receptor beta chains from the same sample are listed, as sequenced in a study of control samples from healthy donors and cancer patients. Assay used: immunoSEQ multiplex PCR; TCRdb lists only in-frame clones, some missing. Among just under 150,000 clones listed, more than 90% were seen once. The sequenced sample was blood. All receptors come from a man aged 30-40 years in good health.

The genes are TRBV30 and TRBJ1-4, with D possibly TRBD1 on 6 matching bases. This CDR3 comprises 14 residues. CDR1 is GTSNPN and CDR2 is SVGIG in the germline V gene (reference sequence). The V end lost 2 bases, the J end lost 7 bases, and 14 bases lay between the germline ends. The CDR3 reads CAWSWSGDSEKLFF. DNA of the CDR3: TGTGCCTGGAGTTGGTCAGGGGATAGTGAAAAACTGTTTTTT.

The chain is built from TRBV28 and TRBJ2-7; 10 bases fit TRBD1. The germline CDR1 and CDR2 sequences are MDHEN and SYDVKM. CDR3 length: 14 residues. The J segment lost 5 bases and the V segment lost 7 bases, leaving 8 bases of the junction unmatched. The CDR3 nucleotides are TGTGCCAGCATCGCCGGGACAGGGGTCGACGAGCAGTACTTC. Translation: CASIAGTGVDEQYF.

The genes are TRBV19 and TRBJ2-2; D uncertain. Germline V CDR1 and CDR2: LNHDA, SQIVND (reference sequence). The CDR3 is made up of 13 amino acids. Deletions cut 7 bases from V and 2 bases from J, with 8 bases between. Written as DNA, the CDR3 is TGTGCCAGTACAGAGACTAACACCGGGGAGCTGTTTTTT. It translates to CASTETNTGELFF.